Sequencing of this TCR beta chain was carried out in a study of T cells after yellow fever vaccination. Across the whole study: Some fractions had low cell numbers, and these were prepared with SMART-Seq v4 Ultra Low Input. Findings and limits, study-wide: FACS-sorted repertoires could harbor abundant contaminating bulk-population clonotypes. Weaker, the secondary response peaked sooner, at day 5 versus 15. Most primary-vaccination clones recurred post-booster (approximately 96% CD4, roughly 90% CD8).

This clonotype has ten or more counts. The antigen remains undetermined. TCRdb passed the 5' RACE reads through MiXCR, listing each CDR3 protein once. The repertoire has over 110,000 distinct CDR3 sequences, around 7.7% of them found once; the top ten carry around 0.73%. Trimming removed 2 bases from V and 6 bases from J; junction bases left unmatched: 3. This CDR3 is 15 amino acids long. CDR1 and CDR2 from the germline V gene are MDHEN and SYDVKM. The sequence came from a man aged 25 to 40 who received the YFV17D yellow fever vaccine. The sample here was CD4+ T cells sorted from PBMCs, taken 5 days after the yellow fever booster vaccination. The chain couples TRBV28 to TRBJ2-3; 12 nucleotides line up with TRBD2. In nucleotides, the CDR3 is TGTGCCAGCAGTTTACTAGCGGGAGGGCCGGATACGCAGTATTTT. It codes for CASSLLAGGPDTQYF.